This TCR beta chain was obtained from a study of blood T cells in healthy people across ages. The CDR3 is 15 residues long. V dropped 5 bases and J dropped 5; count of bases not matched to a gene: 10. Germline V gives CDR1 SGDLS, CDR2 YYNGEE. Using a J-beta primer mix together with a sample-barcoded 5' primer, a second PCR was run for roughly 6 to 11 cycles. Each cDNA was tagged by a template-switch adaptor containing 12 random nucleotides. A single record per CDR3 protein comes from TCRdb applying MiXCR to the 5' RACE reads. The repertoire includes hundreds of thousands of distinct CDR3 sequences, roughly 49% of them detected once, and roughly 34% sits in the top ten. This clonotype was detected only a few times.

Specimen: blood. V gene TRBV9 combines with J gene TRBJ2-3; TRBD2 agrees at 8 bases. The sequence was obtained from a woman aged 60-75 years in good health. The CDR3 region is CASSPSGSGGDTQYF. The CDR3 coding sequence is TGTGCCAGCAGTCCCAGCGGCAGCGGGGGAGATACGCAGTATTTT.